This TCR beta chain was sequenced during a study of patients and donors after allogeneic stem cell transplantation (TCRdb year 2020). Receptor amplification or capture employed RT-PCR. These reads were obtained on a NextSeq 550. TCRdb ran its own pipeline on the public reads, namely fastp trimming at Q25 and MiXCR clone calling, and kept in-frame beta chains. When rows share a CDR3 protein, they turn into one entry using the most common DNA and genes. The sample contains more than 75,000 distinct CDR3 sequences, 4.5% to 5% of them found a single time. In total, the top ten clones hold 2.6% of the sample. In its sample, this clonotype was seen many times. Which antigen it targets is not known. Base qualities are not recorded, but no much larger clone differs from it by a single base. CDR3 length: 14 amino acids, cysteine to phenylalanine. Only CDR3 DNA is held: 42 bases, read in frame from base 1. V and J lose 7 bases and 1 base, and a span of 13 bases separates them. The germline V gene (reference sequence) gives CDR1 as LGHDT and CDR2 as YNNKEL.

Sample: blood, either unsorted or a sorted T cell fraction (not recorded which). The chain employs TRBV3-1 and TRBJ1-1; the D gene is unclear. The receptor comes from a human donor who was either an allogeneic HSCT recipient or a stem cell or donor lymphocyte infusion donor (not recorded which). It is not recorded whose cells these are; they may come from a transplant donor. This receptor has the CDR3 CASTPYLGNTEAFF. The DNA sequence is as follows: TGTGCCAGCACCCCCTATTTGGGGAACACTGAAGCTTTCTTT. The variable domain in full, with residues beyond the CDR3 obtained from the reference TRBV3-1 and TRBJ1-1 genes, is DTAVSQTPKYLVTQMGNDKSIKCEQNLGHDTMYWYKQDSKKFLKIMFSYNNKELIINETVPNRFSPKSPDKAHLNLHINSLELGDSAVYFCASTPYLGNTEAFFGQGTRLTVV.